The rows below give T cell receptor beta chains drawn from one sample of a study of identical twins. One entry per CDR3 protein, called by TCRdb with MiXCR from the 5' RACE reads. Counted here are roughly 690,000 distinct CDR3 sequences, around 20% occurring once; the ten biggest clones make up approximately 4.3%. The sample was also linked to a second study, of T cells expressing NK-cell markers.

Sequenced material: PBMCs. The source is a woman under 30 in good health. CDR3s include the opening cysteine and the closing phenylalanine or tryptophan. The D gene is left open where the match is weak. A row's size may be missing; if present it is once, few, many or a size class.

D	V	size	J	CDR3	DNA
-	TRBV12-3/TRBV12-4	few	TRBJ2-5	CASSLRGGVTQETQYF	TGTGCCAGCAGTCTGCGTGGAGGGGTTACCCAAGAGACCCAGTACTTC
-	TRBV12-3/TRBV12-4	-	TRBJ1-2	CANGDLRYGYTF	TGTGCCAACGGGGACCTCCGCTATGGCTACACCTTC
-	TRBV20-1	-	TRBJ2-1	CSATPPSSYNEQFF	TGCAGTGCAACTCCCCCGAGCTCCTACAATGAGCAGTTCTTC
-	TRBV6-5	few	TRBJ1-4	CASSYSSAPGNLFF	TGTGCCAGCAGTTACTCGTCGGCCCCCGGTAACCTGTTTTTT
-	TRBV20-1	few	TRBJ1-6	CSARVPVGNSPLHF	TGCAGTGCTAGAGTCCCCGTGGGGAATTCACCCCTCCACTTT
-	TRBV27	few	TRBJ1-2	CASLWDLYGYTF	TGTGCCAGCCTCTGGGATCTCTATGGCTACACCTTC
-	TRBV6-5	-	TRBJ2-7	CASSYSSVGIYEQYF	TGTGCCAGCAGTTACTCGTCAGTTGGAATCTACGAGCAGTACTTC
TRBD1	TRBV12-3/TRBV12-4	-	TRBJ1-2	CASSLEGARYGYTF	TGTGCCAGCAGTCTTGAGGGGGCGCGGTATGGCTACACCTTC
TRBD2	TRBV12-3/TRBV12-4	few	TRBJ2-1	CASTTTSKSNEQFF	TGTGCCAGCACCACGACTAGCAAGTCCAATGAGCAGTTCTTC
TRBD1	TRBV27	few	TRBJ1-1	CASSYFPTGLFEAFF	TGTGCCAGCAGTTATTTTCCGACAGGGTTGTTTGAAGCTTTCTTT
TRBD1	TRBV24-1	-	TRBJ2-1	CATSDPGTGNEQFF	TGTGCCACCAGTGATCCCGGGACAGGCAATGAGCAGTTCTTC
-	TRBV5-1	many	TRBJ2-3	CASSYDLDTQYF	TGCGCCAGCAGTTATGACTTGGATACGCAGTATTTT
-	TRBV5-1	-	TRBJ1-4	CASSLAPQGSEKLFF	TGCGCCAGCAGCTTGGCGCCCCAAGGGAGTGAAAAACTGTTTTTT
-	TRBV7-9	-	TRBJ2-1	CASSLEWGTEQFF	TGTGCCAGCAGCTTAGAATGGGGGACTGAGCAGTTCTTC
-	TRBV6-1	-	TRBJ1-2	CASSPGQYFLGYGYTF	TGTGCCAGCAGTCCGGGTCAATACTTTCTAGGCTATGGCTACACCTTC
-	TRBV11-3	-	TRBJ2-1	CASSLRGFDEQFF	TGTGCCAGCAGCTTGCGGGGATTCGATGAGCAGTTCTTC
-	TRBV5-6	few	TRBJ2-1	CASSPDVGNEQFF	TGTGCCAGCAGCCCGGACGTCGGGAATGAGCAGTTCTTC
TRBD1	TRBV27	few	TRBJ2-1	CASSLRRGTGRNEQFF	TGTGCCAGCAGTTTAAGGCGTGGGACAGGCCGTAATGAGCAGTTCTTC
-	TRBV20-1	-	TRBJ2-1	CSPGVRADYNEQFF	TGCAGTCCAGGGGTTCGGGCCGATTACAATGAGCAGTTCTTC
-	TRBV12-3/TRBV12-4	-	TRBJ1-1	CASRKTGTMNTEAFF	TGTGCCAGCCGCAAAACTGGGACGATGAACACTGAAGCTTTCTTT
-	TRBV2	few	TRBJ2-5	CASSGIAAEETQYF	TGTGCCAGCAGTGGAATAGCGGCAGAAGAGACCCAGTACTTC
TRBD2	TRBV12-3/TRBV12-4	few	TRBJ2-1	CASSLYGGGADEQFF	TGTGCCAGCAGTTTGTATGGCGGGGGGGCTGATGAGCAGTTCTTC
TRBD1	TRBV3-1	-	TRBJ1-2	CASSQVAGGNYGYTF	TGTGCCAGCAGCCAAGTAGCAGGGGGTAACTATGGCTACACCTTC
TRBD1	TRBV29-1	once	TRBJ1-4	CSVERQGKGKKLFF	TGCAGCGTTGAAAGACAGGGAAAAGGGAAAAAACTGTTTTTT
TRBD2	TRBV5-1	few	TRBJ2-2	CASRLLAAANTGELFF	TGCGCCAGCCGACTACTAGCGGCCGCCAACACCGGGGAGCTGTTTTTT
TRBD1	TRBV12-3/TRBV12-4	-	TRBJ2-6	CACSLGTRGKAGANVLTF	TGTGCCTGCAGTTTAGGAACCAGGGGGAAGGCTGGGGCCAACGTCCTGACTTTC
-	TRBV29-1	few	TRBJ2-1	CSVEDRDTEEGAPNEQFF	TGCAGCGTTGAAGATCGAGACACCGAAGAAGGAGCCCCCAATGAGCAGTTCTTC
-	TRBV7-9	-	TRBJ1-4	CASRRQANEKLFF	TGTGCCAGCAGACGACAGGCTAATGAAAAACTGTTTTTT
-	TRBV20-1	few	TRBJ2-4	CSARRIDLAKNIQYF	TGCAGTGCTCGACGGATCGATCTAGCCAAAAACATTCAGTACTTC
TRBD1	TRBV18	-	TRBJ2-5	CASSPRTGDETQYF	TGTGCCAGCTCACCAAGGACAGGGGACGAGACCCAGTACTTC
-	TRBV5-1	many	TRBJ2-1	CASRGDPRGYNEQFF	TGCGCCAGCAGGGGGGACCCAAGGGGTTACAATGAGCAGTTCTTC
-	TRBV15	few	TRBJ2-3	CATSRVAILRGLVADTQYF	TGTGCCACCAGCAGAGTAGCGATTCTTCGGGGGCTGGTGGCAGATACGCAGTACTTT
-	TRBV20-1	few	TRBJ1-1	CSARRQASAMNTEAFF	TGCAGTGCTAGACGACAGGCTTCGGCTATGAACACTGAAGCTTTCTTT
-	TRBV6-5	few	TRBJ2-5	CASSYSWRQETQYF	TGTGCCAGCAGTTACTCATGGAGGCAAGAGACCCAGTACTTC
TRBD1	TRBV4-1	few	TRBJ2-7	CASSQDRETGRNEQYF	TGCGCCAGCAGCCAAGATAGAGAGACAGGGCGGAACGAGCAGTACTTC